The rows below give T cell receptor beta chains drawn from one sample of a study of human T cells and chemical hapten exposure. MiXCR, run by TCRdb on the RACE reads, gives a single entry per CDR3 protein. The sample holds about 300,000 distinct CDR3 sequences, approximately 5.8% seen once. The material sequenced was whole blood, taken in connection with sensitization to the hapten diphenylcyclopropenone (DPC). The receptor set was obtained from a woman between 18 and 29 years old with alopecia areata. Some clones in this sample may be carry-over from other donors' samples. The CDR3 runs from the conserved cysteine through the conserved F or W. D genes are given only for firm matches. Clone size is stated in some rows and not others, as once, few, many or a class when expanded.

V	D	size	J	CDR3	DNA
TRBV21-1	NA	NA	TRBJ2-4	CASSWVPGAKNIQYF	TGTGCCAGCAGCTGGGTCCCGGGCGCCAAAAACATTCAGTACTTC
TRBV20-1	NA	NA	TRBJ2-7	CSARDQTYEQYF	TGCAGTGCTAGAGATCAGACCTACGAGCAGTACTTC
TRBV4-1	TRBD1	many	TRBJ1-4	CASSQGQGIANEKLFF	TGCGCCAGCAGCCAAGGACAGGGAATTGCTAATGAAAAACTGTTTTTT
TRBV25-1	NA	NA	TRBJ2-7	CASSEGASLDYEQYF	TGTGCCAGCAGTGAAGGCGCGTCTCTAGACTACGAGCAGTACTTC
TRBV12-3/TRBV12-4	NA	NA	TRBJ2-3	CASSLGVQTSTDTQYF	TGTGCCAGCAGTTTAGGGGTCCAGACTAGCACAGATACGCAGTATTTT
TRBV4-1	NA	few	TRBJ2-1	CASSQDRHPPLLNEQFF	TGCGCCAGCAGCCAAGATAGACACCCCCCCCTCCTCAATGAGCAGTTCTTC
TRBV10-3	TRBD1	NA	TRBJ1-5	CAISSDRADQPQHF	TGTGCCATCAGTTCGGACAGGGCTGATCAGCCCCAGCATTTT
TRBV6-2/TRBV6-3	NA	few	TRBJ1-1	CASSASQGMGTEAFF	TGTGCCAGCAGTGCCAGCCAGGGGATGGGGACTGAAGCTTTCTTT
TRBV6-5	NA	few	TRBJ1-1	CASTTTGNTEAFF	TGTGCCAGCACCACTACAGGGAACACTGAAGCTTTCTTT
TRBV7-2	NA	NA	TRBJ2-7	CASTRPGNEQYF	TGTGCCAGCACCCGGCCAGGAAACGAGCAGTACTTC
TRBV12-3/TRBV12-4	TRBD2	many	TRBJ2-2	CASSLGLAEGGELFF	TGTGCCAGCAGTTTGGGACTAGCGGAGGGCGGGGAGCTGTTTTTT
TRBV25-1	TRBD1	NA	TRBJ1-2	CASSPLDRGGYTF	TGTGCCAGCAGTCCCCTAGACAGGGGTGGCTACACCTTC
TRBV3-1	NA	many	TRBJ1-2	CASSQGIGEDGNYGYTF	TGTGCCAGCAGCCAAGGAATCGGAGAGGACGGGAACTATGGCTACACCTTC
TRBV2	TRBD1	few	TRBJ2-5	CASSEAAGGPEETQYF	TGTGCCAGCAGTGAAGCGGCAGGGGGTCCCGAAGAGACCCAGTACTTC
TRBV6-1	NA	NA	TRBJ1-2	CASSEAPRSYTF	TGTGCCAGCAGTGAAGCCCCTCGAAGCTACACCTTC